These T cell receptor beta chains were read from a single sample in a study of blood T cell repertoires in COVID-19. Data came from immunoSEQ multiplex PCR; TCRdb stores just in-frame clones and leaves some out. Among tens of thousands of clones, approximately 86% were seen once, and the ten largest hold around 5%. The material sequenced was peripheral blood. The receptor source for this set is a man aged 50-60 years with active COVID-19. Both conserved end residues are part of each CDR3. D genes are given only for firm matches.

TRBD1	TRBV3-1/TRBV3-2	TRBJ2-6	CASSPPRGSGANVLTF	TGTGCCAGCAGCCCCCCCAGGGGGTCTGGGGCCAACGTCCTGACTTTC
TRBD2	TRBV7-2	TRBJ2-3	CASSSGLAGGDTQYF	TGTGCCAGCAGCTCAGGACTAGCGGGGGGGGATACGCAGTATTTT
NA	TRBV7-2	TRBJ1-2	CASSLTRDGYTF	TGTGCCAGCAGCTTAACTCGGGATGGCTACACCTTC
TRBD2	TRBV7-3	TRBJ2-1	CASSLGGGNYNEQFF	TGTGCCAGCAGCTTAGGCGGGGGGAACTACAATGAGCAGTTCTTC
TRBD1	TRBV11-1	TRBJ2-7	CASSLGGTGTYEQYF	TGTGCCAGCAGCTTAGGTGGGACAGGGACCTACGAGCAGTACTTC
TRBD2	TRBV9	TRBJ2-7	CASSAGGDDSYEQYF	TGTGCCAGCAGCGCGGGGGGGGACGACTCCTACGAGCAGTACTTC
NA	TRBV6-1	TRBJ2-1	CASSDEYYNEQFF	TGTGCCAGCAGTGACGAGTACTACAATGAGCAGTTCTTC
NA	TRBV11-2	TRBJ2-3	CASKSGNILKAEPTDTQYF	TGTGCCAGCAAGAGTGGGAACATTTTAAAAGCGGAGCCCACAGATACGCAGTATTTT
NA	TRBV6-6	TRBJ2-7	CASSPQSYRSHSYEQYF	TGTGCCAGCAGTCCCCAAAGTTATCGTAGTCACTCCTACGAGCAGTACTTC
NA	TRBV2	TRBJ2-2	CASSELRIGIGELFF	TGTGCCAGCAGTGAGCTCAGGATCGGGATCGGGGAGCTGTTTTTT
TRBD2	TRBV4-1	TRBJ2-1	CASSRGGLVYYNEQFF	TGCGCCAGCAGCCGGGGGGGACTAGTCTACTACAATGAGCAGTTCTTC
TRBD2	TRBV6-2/TRBV6-3	TRBJ2-2	CASTPGLADTGELFF	TGTGCCAGCACCCCGGGACTAGCAGACACCGGGGAGCTGTTTTTT
TRBD1	TRBV2	TRBJ2-5	CASSDETGGVLETQYF	TGTGCCAGCAGTGACGAGACAGGGGGCGTGTTGGAGACCCAGTACTTC